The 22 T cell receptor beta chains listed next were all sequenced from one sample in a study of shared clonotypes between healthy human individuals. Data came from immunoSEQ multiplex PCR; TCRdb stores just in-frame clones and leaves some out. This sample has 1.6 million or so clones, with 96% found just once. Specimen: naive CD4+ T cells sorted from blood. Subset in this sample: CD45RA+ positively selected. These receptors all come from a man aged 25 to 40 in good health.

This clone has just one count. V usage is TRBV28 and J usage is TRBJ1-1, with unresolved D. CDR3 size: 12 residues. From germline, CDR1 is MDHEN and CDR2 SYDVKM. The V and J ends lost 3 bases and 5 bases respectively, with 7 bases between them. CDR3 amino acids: CASSFPSTEAFF. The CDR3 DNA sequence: TGTGCCAGCAGTTTCCCGTCGACTGAAGCTTTCTTT. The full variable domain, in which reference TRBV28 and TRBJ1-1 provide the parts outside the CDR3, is DVKVTQSSRYLVKRTGEKVFLECVQDMDHENMFWYRQDPGLGLRLIYFSYDVKMKEKGDIPEGYSVSREKKERFSLILESASTNQTSMYLCASSFPSTEAFFGQGTRLTVV.

CDR3 sequence (DNA): TGTGCCAGCAGCGTAGGACGGATGGGGTATGGCTACACCTTC. Amino acids: CASSVGRMGYGYTF. This chain uses TRBV9 with TRBJ1-2, with D unresolved. V gave up 0 bases and J gave up 5 bases, with 11 bases separating them. The germline gives CDR1 SGDLS, CDR2 YYNGEE. The CDR3 is made up of 14 amino acids.

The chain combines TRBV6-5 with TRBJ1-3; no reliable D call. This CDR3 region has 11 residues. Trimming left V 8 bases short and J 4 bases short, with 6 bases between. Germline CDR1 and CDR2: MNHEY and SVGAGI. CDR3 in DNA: TGTGCCAGCTTGGGAGGAAACACCATATATTTT. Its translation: CASLGGNTIYF.

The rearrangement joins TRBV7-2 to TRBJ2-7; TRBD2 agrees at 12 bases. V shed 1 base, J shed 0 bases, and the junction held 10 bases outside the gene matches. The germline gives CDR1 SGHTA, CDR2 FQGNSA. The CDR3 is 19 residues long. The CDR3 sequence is CASSLVGGLAGGPSYEQYF. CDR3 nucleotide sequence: TGTGCCAGCAGCTTAGTTGGAGGTCTAGCGGGAGGGCCCTCCTACGAGCAGTACTTC.

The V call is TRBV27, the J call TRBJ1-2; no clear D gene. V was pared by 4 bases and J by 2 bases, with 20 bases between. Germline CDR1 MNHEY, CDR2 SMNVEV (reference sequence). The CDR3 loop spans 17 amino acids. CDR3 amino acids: CASSSSARSLMNYGYTF. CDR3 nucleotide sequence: TGTGCCAGCAGTTCCTCTGCGCGGTCCTTAATGAACTATGGCTACACCTTC.

The CDR3 reads CASSLRRGQETQYF. DNA for the CDR3: TGTGCCAGCAGCTTAAGACGGGGCCAAGAGACCCAGTACTTC. V gene TRBV7-2 combines with J gene TRBJ2-5, with D maybe TRBD2 (5 bases). Trimming stripped 2 bases from V and 1 base from J, with 8 bases between. This CDR3 comprises 14 residues. Germline values: CDR1 SGHTA, CDR2 FQGNSA.

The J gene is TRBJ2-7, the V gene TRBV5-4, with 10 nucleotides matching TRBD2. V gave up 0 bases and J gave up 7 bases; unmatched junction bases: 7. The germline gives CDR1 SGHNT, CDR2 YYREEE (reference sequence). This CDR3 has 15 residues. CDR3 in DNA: TGTGCCAGCAGCTTGGGGCTAGCGGGAGACCGGGAGCAGTACTTC. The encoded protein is CASSLGLAGDREQYF. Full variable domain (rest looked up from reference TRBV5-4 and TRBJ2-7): ETGVTQSPTHLIKTRGQQVTLRCSSQSGHNTVSWYQQALGQGPQFIFQYYREEENGRGNFPPRFSGLQFPNYSSELNVNALELDDSALYLCASSLGLAGDREQYFGPGTRLTVT.

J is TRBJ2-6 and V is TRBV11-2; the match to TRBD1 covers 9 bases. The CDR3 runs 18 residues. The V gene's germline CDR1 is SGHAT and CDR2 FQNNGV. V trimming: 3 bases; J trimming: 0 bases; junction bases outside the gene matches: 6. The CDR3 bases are TGTGCCAGCAGCTTGGGACAGGGATTCTTCTCTGGGGCCAACGTCCTGACTTTC. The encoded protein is CASSLGQGFFSGANVLTF.

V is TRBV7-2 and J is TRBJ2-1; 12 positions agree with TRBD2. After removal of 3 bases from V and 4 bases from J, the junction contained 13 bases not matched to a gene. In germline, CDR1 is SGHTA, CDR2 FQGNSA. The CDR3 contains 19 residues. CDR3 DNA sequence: TGTGCCAGCAGCTTCTCCGGACTAGCGGGAAGACCAGAGTACAATGAGCAGTTCTTC. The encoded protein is CASSFSGLAGRPEYNEQFF.

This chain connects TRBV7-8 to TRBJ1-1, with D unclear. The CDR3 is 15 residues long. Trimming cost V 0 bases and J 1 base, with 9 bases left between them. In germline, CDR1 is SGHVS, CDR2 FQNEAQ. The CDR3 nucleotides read TGTGCCAGCAGCTTAGCAGGGCGTGGGAACACTGAAGCTTTCTTT. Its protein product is CASSLAGRGNTEAFF.

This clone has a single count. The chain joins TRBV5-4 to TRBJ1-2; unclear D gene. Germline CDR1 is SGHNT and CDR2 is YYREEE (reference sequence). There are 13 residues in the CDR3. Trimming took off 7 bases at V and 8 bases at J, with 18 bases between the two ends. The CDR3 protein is CASVGADRAGYTF. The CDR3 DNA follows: TGTGCCAGCGTGGGTGCCGATCGGGCAGGCTACACCTTC.

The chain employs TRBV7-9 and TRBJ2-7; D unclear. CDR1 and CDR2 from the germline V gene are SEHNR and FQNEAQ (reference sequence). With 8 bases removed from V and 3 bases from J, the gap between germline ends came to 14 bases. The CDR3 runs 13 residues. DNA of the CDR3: TGTGCCAGCTCGGACCCGCCCATCTACGAGCAGTACTTC. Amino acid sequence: CASSDPPIYEQYF.

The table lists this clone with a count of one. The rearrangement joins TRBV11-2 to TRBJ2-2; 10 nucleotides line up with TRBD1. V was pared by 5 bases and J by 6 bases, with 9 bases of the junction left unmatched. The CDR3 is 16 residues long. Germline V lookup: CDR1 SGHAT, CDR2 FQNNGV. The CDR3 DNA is TGTGCCAGCAGCGTTCGGACAGGGGGTTTGTCCGGGGAGCTGTTTTTT. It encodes CASSVRTGGLSGELFF. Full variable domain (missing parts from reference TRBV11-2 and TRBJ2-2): EAGVAQSPRYKIIEKRQSVAFWCNPISGHATLYWYQQILGQGPKLLIQFQNNGVVDDSQLPKDRFSAERLKGVDSTLKIQPAKLEDSAVYLCASSVRTGGLSGELFFGEGSRLTVL.

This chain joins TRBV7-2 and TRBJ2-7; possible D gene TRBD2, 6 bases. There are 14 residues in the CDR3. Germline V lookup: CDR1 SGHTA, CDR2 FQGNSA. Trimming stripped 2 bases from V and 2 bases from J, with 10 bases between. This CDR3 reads CASSLSGGTYEQYF. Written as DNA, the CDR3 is TGTGCCAGCAGCTTATCTGGCGGGACCTACGAGCAGTACTTC.

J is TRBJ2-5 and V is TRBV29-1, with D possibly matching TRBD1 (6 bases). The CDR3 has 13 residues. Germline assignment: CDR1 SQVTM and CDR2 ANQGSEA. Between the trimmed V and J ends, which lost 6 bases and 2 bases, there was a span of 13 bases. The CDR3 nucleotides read TGCAGCGTCTCCGGGACAATACAAGAGACCCAGTACTTC. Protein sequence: CSVSGTIQETQYF.

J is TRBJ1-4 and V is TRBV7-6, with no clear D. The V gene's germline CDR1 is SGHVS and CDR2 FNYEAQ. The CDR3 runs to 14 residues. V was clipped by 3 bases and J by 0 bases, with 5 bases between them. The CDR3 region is CASSLFATNEKLFF. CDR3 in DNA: TGTGCCAGCAGCTTGTTCGCAACTAATGAAAAACTGTTTTTT.

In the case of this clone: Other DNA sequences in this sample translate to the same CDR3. The CDR3 bases are TGTGCCAGCAGCGTCAGCGGGAGGGGCTCCTACAATGAGCAGTTCTTC. It is translated as CASSVSGRGSYNEQFF. The chain joins TRBV9 to TRBJ2-1; TRBD2 agrees at 10 bases. Trimming at V came to 2 bases and at J to 0 bases, leaving 2 bases not matched to a gene. Germline V CDR1 and CDR2: SGDLS, YYNGEE. CDR3 length: 16 residues.

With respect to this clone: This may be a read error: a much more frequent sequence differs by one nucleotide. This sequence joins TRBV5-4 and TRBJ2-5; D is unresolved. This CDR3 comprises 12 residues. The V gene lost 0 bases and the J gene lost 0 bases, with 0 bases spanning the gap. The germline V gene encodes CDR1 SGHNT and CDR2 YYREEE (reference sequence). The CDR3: CASSLDQETQYF. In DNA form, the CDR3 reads TGTGCCAGCAGCTTGGACCAAGAGACCCAGTACTTC.

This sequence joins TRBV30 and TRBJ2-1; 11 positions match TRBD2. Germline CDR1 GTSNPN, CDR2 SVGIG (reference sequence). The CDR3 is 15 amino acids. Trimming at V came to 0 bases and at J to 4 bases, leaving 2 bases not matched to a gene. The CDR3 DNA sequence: TGTGCCTGGAGTGTACTAGCGGGAGTTTACAATGAGCAGTTCTTC. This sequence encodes CAWSVLAGVYNEQFF.

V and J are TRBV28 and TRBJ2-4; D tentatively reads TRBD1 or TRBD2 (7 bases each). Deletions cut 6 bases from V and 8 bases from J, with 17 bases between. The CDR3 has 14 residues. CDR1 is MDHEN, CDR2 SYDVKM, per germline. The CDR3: CASSHGGQGDIQYF. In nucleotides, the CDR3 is TGTGCCAGCAGCCACGGGGGGCAGGGGGACATTCAGTACTTC.

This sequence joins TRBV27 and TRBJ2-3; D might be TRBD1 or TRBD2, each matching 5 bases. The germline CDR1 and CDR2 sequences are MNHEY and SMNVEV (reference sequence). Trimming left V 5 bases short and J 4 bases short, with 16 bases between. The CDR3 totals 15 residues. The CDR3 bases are TGTGCCAGCAGTCCGTGGGACCGGCCTCCAGATACGCAGTATTTT. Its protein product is CASSPWDRPPDTQYF.

The CDR3, as DNA: TGTGCCAGCAGCTTCGGACAGGGGAGCACAGATACGCAGTATTTT. Translating gives CASSFGQGSTDTQYF. The chain combines TRBV11-3 with TRBJ2-3, with 9 bases fitting TRBD1. Germline V gene sequence: CDR1 SGHNT, CDR2 YENEEA. J was trimmed by 0 bases and V by 3 bases; bases with no gene match: 1. This CDR3 contains 15 residues.